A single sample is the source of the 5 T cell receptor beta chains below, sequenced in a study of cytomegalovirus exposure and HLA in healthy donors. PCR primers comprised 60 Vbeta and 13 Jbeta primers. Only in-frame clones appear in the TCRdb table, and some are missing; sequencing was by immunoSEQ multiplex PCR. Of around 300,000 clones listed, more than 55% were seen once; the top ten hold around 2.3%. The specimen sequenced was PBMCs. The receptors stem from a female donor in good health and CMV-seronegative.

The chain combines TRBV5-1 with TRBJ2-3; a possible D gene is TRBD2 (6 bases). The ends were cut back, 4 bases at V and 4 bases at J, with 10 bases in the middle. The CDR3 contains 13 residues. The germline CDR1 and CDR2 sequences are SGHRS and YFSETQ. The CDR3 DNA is TGCGCCAGCAGCCTAAGACTAGCAGATACGCAGTATTTT. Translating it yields CASSLRLADTQYF.

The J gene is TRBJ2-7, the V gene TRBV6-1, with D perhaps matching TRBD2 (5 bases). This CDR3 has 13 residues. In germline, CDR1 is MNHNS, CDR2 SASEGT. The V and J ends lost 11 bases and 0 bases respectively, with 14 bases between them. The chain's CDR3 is CALYGINSYEQYF. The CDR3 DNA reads TGTGCCCTTTACGGGATAAACTCCTACGAGCAGTACTTC.

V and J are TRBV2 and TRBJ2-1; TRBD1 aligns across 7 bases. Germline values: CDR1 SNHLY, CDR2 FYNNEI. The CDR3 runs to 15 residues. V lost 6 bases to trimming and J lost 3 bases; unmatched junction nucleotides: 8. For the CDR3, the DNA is TGTGCCAGCAGGGCCGGGACAGCAGGCTACAATGAGCAGTTCTTC. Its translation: CASRAGTAGYNEQFF.

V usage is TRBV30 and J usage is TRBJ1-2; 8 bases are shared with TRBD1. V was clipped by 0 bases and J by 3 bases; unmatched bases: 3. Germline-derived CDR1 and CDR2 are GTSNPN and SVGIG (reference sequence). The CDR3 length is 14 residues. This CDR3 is CAWSVQGGYYGYTF. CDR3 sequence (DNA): TGTGCCTGGAGTGTACAGGGGGGGTACTATGGCTACACCTTC.

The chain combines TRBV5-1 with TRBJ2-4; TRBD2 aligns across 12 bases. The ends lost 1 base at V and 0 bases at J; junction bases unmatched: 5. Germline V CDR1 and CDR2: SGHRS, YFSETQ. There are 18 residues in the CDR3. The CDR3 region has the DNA TGCGCCAGCAGCTTGACACTAGCGGGAGGCGTAGCCAAAAACATTCAGTACTTC. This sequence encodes CASSLTLAGGVAKNIQYF.